The 19 T cell receptor beta chains listed next were all sequenced from one sample in a study of cytomegalovirus exposure and HLA in healthy donors. The assay was immunoSEQ multiplex PCR, and TCRdb's table has in-frame clones only and misses some. The data contain about 74,000 clones, around 95% of them seen just once; the ten biggest clones take up under 2%. Sequencing was carried out using PBMCs. The receptors were sampled from a woman under 30 in good health and CMV-seropositive.

The chain couples TRBV25-1 to TRBJ1-1; D is possibly TRBD1 (6 bases). Germline V gene data show CDR1 as MGHDK and CDR2 as SYGVNS. V dropped 8 bases and J dropped 5 bases, with 15 bases sitting between them. The CDR3 totals 13 residues. The CDR3 bases are TGTGCCAGCGGGAACAGGGTAGGAACTGAAGCTTTCTTT. It codes for CASGNRVGTEAFF. Filled out from reference TRBV25-1 and TRBJ1-1, the complete variable domain reads EADIYQTPRYLVIGTGKKITLECSQTMGHDKMYWYQQDPGMELHLIHYSYGVNSTEKGDLSSESTVSRIRTEHFPLTLESARPSHTSQYLCASGNRVGTEAFFGQGTRLTVV.

V gene TRBV27 combines with J gene TRBJ2-1; weak D call: TRBD2 (6 bases). The CDR3 is 14 residues long. Germline V gene sequence: CDR1 MNHEY, CDR2 SMNVEV (reference sequence). V lost 3 bases and J lost 4, with 10 bases in between. The CDR3 DNA reads TGTGCCAGCAGTTTCTCCGGGAGTTACAATGAGCAGTTCTTC. The encoded protein is CASSFSGSYNEQFF.

V gene TRBV19 combines with J gene TRBJ1-2; D remains unclear. V was shortened by 7 bases and J by 4 bases, with 16 bases between the two germline ends. The CDR3 totals 14 residues. Germline CDR1 is LNHDA and CDR2 is SQIVND (reference sequence). CDR3 in DNA: TGTGCCAGTATGGGTGCAGGTGCAATCTATGGCTACACCTTC. This sequence encodes CASMGAGAIYGYTF.

J is TRBJ2-1 and V is TRBV7-9, with TRBD2 as a possible D gene (6 bases). V was trimmed by 3 bases and J by 4 bases, leaving 19 bases between them. CDR3 length equals 17 residues. Germline assignment: CDR1 SEHNR and CDR2 FQNEAQ (reference sequence). CDR3 in amino acids: CASSFVGRLRIYNEQFF. The CDR3 DNA is TGTGCCAGCAGCTTCGTCGGGAGACTTAGGATATACAATGAGCAGTTCTTC.

The chain uses TRBV25-1 and TRBJ1-5, with TRBD1 matching over 8 bases. Trimming took 1 base from V and 5 from J; bases not matched to a gene: 4. Germline loops: CDR1 MGHDK, CDR2 SYGVNS. The CDR3 extends over 15 amino acids. CDR3 region: CASSESGTGYQPQHF. CDR3 nucleotide sequence: TGTGCCAGCAGTGAATCCGGGACAGGCTATCAGCCCCAGCATTTT.

The chain is built from TRBV5-1 and TRBJ1-1; D may be TRBD1 (5 bases). Germline V gene data show CDR1 as SGHRS and CDR2 as YFSETQ. The V end lost 0 bases, the J end lost 3 bases, and 21 bases lay between the germline ends. The CDR3 is 18 amino acids. CDR3 bases: TGCGCCAGCAGCTTGGGGAGACAGAGCTCACCTTGGGACACTGAAGCTTTCTTT. Its translation: CASSLGRQSSPWDTEAFF.

V usage is TRBV11-2 and J usage is TRBJ1-5; D perhaps matches TRBD1 (5 bases). Germline loops: CDR1 SGHAT, CDR2 FQNNGV. The CDR3 is 15 residues long. Trimming took 1 base from V and 6 from J, leaving 13 bases between them. The CDR3 DNA is TGTGCCAGCAGCTTAGTGGGAGGGGAGGGTCAGCCCCAGCATTTT. Amino acid sequence: CASSLVGGEGQPQHF.

V gene TRBV27 combines with J gene TRBJ2-1, with 8 bases aligning to TRBD2. V shed 3 bases and J 7 bases; nucleotides not matched to a gene: 8. Germline V gene lookup returns CDR1 MNHEY and CDR2 SMNVEV (reference sequence). This CDR3 is 15 amino acids long. This chain's CDR3 is CASSFHREGVNEQFF. The CDR3 bases are TGTGCCAGCAGTTTCCATCGGGAGGGTGTAAATGAGCAGTTCTTC.

The chain carries TRBV18 and TRBJ2-7; 8 bases align to TRBD1. The germline V gene has CDR1 KGHSH and CDR2 LQKENI. The CDR3 runs 14 residues. V shed 0 bases, J shed 7 bases, and the junction held 5 bases outside the gene matches. The CDR3, as DNA: TGTGCCAGCTCACCACCCGGACAGGGATATGAGCAGTACTTC. It codes for CASSPPGQGYEQYF.

This chain uses TRBV5-1 with TRBJ2-7, with 10 bases aligning to TRBD1. CDR1 is SGHRS, CDR2 YFSETQ, per germline. This CDR3 is built from 17 residues. V lost 4 bases to trimming and J lost 5 bases; unmatched junction nucleotides: 15. In DNA form, the CDR3 reads TGCGCCAGCAGCCCCGCGGGCACGACAGGGGGCCTGGACGAGCAGTACTTC. Encoded protein: CASSPAGTTGGLDEQYF.

The chain combines TRBV7-9 with TRBJ1-5, with TRBD1 matching 8 bases. The CDR3 is made up of 15 amino acids. V shed 5 bases and J 3 bases; nucleotides not matched to a gene: 6. Germline CDR1 SEHNR, CDR2 FQNEAQ (reference sequence). As DNA, the CDR3 is TGTGCCAGCAGCACGGGACAGGAGACCAATCAGCCCCAGCATTTT. Its translation is CASSTGQETNQPQHF.

This clone was counted a single time. The rearrangement uses TRBV7-9 and TRBJ2-1, with TRBD2 matching over 8 bases. V trimming: 0 bases; J trimming: 7 bases; junction bases outside the gene matches: 8. CDR1 is SEHNR, CDR2 FQNEAQ, per germline (reference sequence). The length of the CDR3 is 16 residues. CDR3 DNA: TGTGCCAGCAGCTTAGCGCGTGGCGGGAGGACGAATGAGCAGTTCTTC. Encoded protein: CASSLARGGRTNEQFF.

The V call is TRBV9, the J call TRBJ1-1; D gene unclear. CDR3 size: 13 residues. V gave up 5 bases and J gave up 4 bases, with 12 bases separating them. Germline V gene data show CDR1 as SGDLS and CDR2 as YYNGEE. CDR3 DNA: TGTGCCAGCAGTCTTAGCCTGGGCACTGAAGCTTTCTTT. Its protein product is CASSLSLGTEAFF.

The rearrangement uses TRBV18 and TRBJ2-7; TRBD1 matches at 8 bases. Trimming at V came to 8 bases and at J to 5 bases, leaving 11 bases not matched to a gene. This CDR3 contains 14 residues. Germline lookup yields CDR1 KGHSH and CDR2 LQKENI. The CDR3 protein is CASQSPGGGHEQYF. The CDR3 nucleotides read TGTGCCAGCCAATCTCCAGGGGGCGGCCACGAGCAGTACTTC. Full variable domain (outside the CDR3, taken from reference TRBV18 and TRBJ2-7): NAGVMQNPRHLVRRRGQEARLRCSPMKGHSHVYWYRQLPEEGLKFMVYLQKENIIDESGMPKERFSAEFPKEGPSILRIQQVVRGDSAAYFCASQSPGGGHEQYFGPGTRLTVT.

The chain uses TRBV5-1 and TRBJ2-3; possibly TRBD2 for D (6 bases). This CDR3 spans 15 amino acids. Trimming removed 2 bases from V and 0 bases from J, with 10 bases in between. Per the germline V gene, CDR1 is SGHRS and CDR2 is YFSETQ. Written as DNA, the CDR3 is TGCGCCAGCAGCTTAACTAGCCTAAGCACAGATACGCAGTATTTT. Protein product: CASSLTSLSTDTQYF.

The CDR3 protein is CASSPTPGIAHEQYF. The CDR3 nucleotides read TGTGCCAGCAGCCCAACACCGGGAATCGCCCACGAGCAGTACTTC. V gene TRBV9 combines with J gene TRBJ2-7; weak D call: TRBD2 (5 bases). The CDR3 spans 15 residues. Trimming removed 4 bases from V and 5 bases from J, with 19 bases in between. CDR1 and CDR2 (germline): SGDLS, YYNGEE.

Worth noting for this clone: The same CDR3 can be traced to other DNA sequences in this sample. V gene TRBV6-5 combines with J gene TRBJ1-1; TRBD1 matches 7 bases. Trimming at V came to 0 bases and at J to 5 bases, leaving 0 bases not matched to a gene. CDR1 and CDR2 (germline): MNHEY, SVGAGI. The CDR3 length is 13 residues. The CDR3 protein is CASSYSTGTEAFF. CDR3 sequence (DNA): TGTGCCAGCAGTTACTCGACAGGGACTGAAGCTTTCTTT.

V is TRBV6-1 and J is TRBJ2-3; perhaps TRBD2 as D (5 bases). This CDR3 has 13 amino acids. The V end lost 5 bases, the J end lost 6 bases, and 12 bases lay between the germline ends. Germline V lookup: CDR1 MNHNS, CDR2 SASEGT. CDR3 nucleotide sequence: TGTGCCAGCAGTAGGACTGACGGGGATACGCAGTATTTT. This encodes CASSRTDGDTQYF.

The CDR3 loop is CASSQDVKPSYNEQFF. As DNA, the CDR3 is TGCGCCAGCAGCCAAGATGTCAAGCCCTCCTACAATGAGCAGTTCTTC. This chain connects TRBV4-1 to TRBJ2-1; D gene ambiguous. Trimming took off 0 bases at V and 0 bases at J, with 9 bases between the two ends. This CDR3 contains 16 residues. Germline CDR1 reads MGHRA; CDR2 reads YSYEKL.